These 13 T cell receptor beta chains came from one sample sequenced in a study of OX40 agonist ivuxolimab in advanced cancers. Assay used: immunoSEQ multiplex PCR; TCRdb lists only in-frame clones, some missing. Of 55,000 to 70,000 clones listed, around four fifths are singletons. The sample was CD4+ or CD8+ T cells sorted from blood, taken in a trial of the OX40 agonist ivuxolimab. The receptors come from an adult with an advanced solid tumor such as melanoma, head and neck, liver or kidney cancer.

The chain couples TRBV10-3 to TRBJ2-2; 9 nucleotides align to TRBD1. This CDR3 is built from 14 residues. V lost 8 bases, J lost 1 base, and 2 bases stayed unmatched. Germline V gives CDR1 ENHRY, CDR2 SYGVKD. The CDR3 nucleotides read TGTGCCATCGCGGACAGGGGGAACACCGGGGAGCTGTTTTTT. Encoded protein: CAIADRGNTGELFF.

The rearrangement links TRBV6-5 to TRBJ1-5; no definite D call. Germline CDR1 MNHEY, CDR2 SVGAGI. The CDR3 is made up of 15 amino acids. V dropped 0 bases and J dropped 0 bases, with 6 bases sitting between them. In DNA form, the CDR3 reads TGTGCCAGCAGTTACTCCAGCAATAGCAATCAGCCCCAGCATTTT. Translated: CASSYSSNSNQPQHF.

This chain links TRBV12-5 with TRBJ2-3; D is perhaps TRBD1 or TRBD2 (6 bases each). The CDR3 has 14 amino acids. V lost 1 base and J 6 bases, leaving 11 bases between the germline ends. Germline values: CDR1 LGHNT, CDR2 FRNRAP. DNA of the CDR3: TGTGCTAGTGGTTTGGGGGGGGCCAGGGATACGCAGTATTTT. As protein: CASGLGGARDTQYF.

The genes are TRBV5-1 and TRBJ1-2; 7 bases fit TRBD1. CDR1 and CDR2 from the germline V gene are SGHRS and YFSETQ. This CDR3 region has 13 residues. Losses at the gene ends were 3 bases for V and 6 bases for J; bases not matched to a gene: 5. The CDR3 spells CASSSRDSHGYTF. CDR3 DNA sequence: TGCGCCAGCAGCTCCCGGGACAGCCATGGCTACACCTTC.

The V call is TRBV28, the J call TRBJ1-4, with D unclear. The CDR3 spans 12 residues. V lost 3 bases and J lost 14, with 13 bases in between. CDR1 is MDHEN, CDR2 SYDVKM, per germline. CDR3 in amino acids: CASSFRTIQLFF. CDR3 sequence (DNA): TGTGCCAGCAGTTTCAGGACTATTCAGCTGTTTTTT. The full variable domain, its missing parts supplied by reference TRBV28 and TRBJ1-4, is DVKVTQSSRYLVKRTGEKVFLECVQDMDHENMFWYRQDPGLGLRLIYFSYDVKMKEKGDIPEGYSVSREKKERFSLILESASTNQTSMYLCASSFRTIQLFFGSGTQLSVL.

Note on this clone: At one end, the junction sequence differs from germline, possibly due to a read error. This chain uses TRBV7-2 with TRBJ1-2, with 9 bases fitting TRBD1. Germline V gene sequence: CDR1 SGHTA, CDR2 FQGNSA. This CDR3 has 13 amino acids. The DNA of the CDR3 is TGTGCCAGCAGCCCACAGGGGGCTACAGGCAAGGCCTTC. Translation: CASSPQGATGKAF.

The rearrangement joins TRBV6-5 to TRBJ1-5; TRBD1 is a possible D gene (5 bases). CDR3 length equals 13 residues. The V end lost 2 bases, the J end lost 7 bases, and 9 bases lay between the germline ends. Looked up from germline, CDR1 is MNHEY and CDR2 is SVGAGI. The CDR3 loop is CASSYTTEQPQHF. CDR3 nucleotide sequence: TGTGCCAGCAGTTACACGACAGAGCAGCCCCAGCATTTT.

This chain links TRBV9 with TRBJ1-6; D call uncertain. CDR3 length: 13 residues. V was clipped by 0 bases and J by 9 bases, with 7 bases between them. Per germline, CDR1 SGDLS and CDR2 YYNGEE. The CDR3 region is CASSVDSRSPLHF. The CDR3 bases are TGTGCCAGCAGCGTAGACTCCCGTTCACCCCTCCACTTT.

The chain is built from TRBV7-3 and TRBJ1-1; 8 nucleotides align to TRBD1. This CDR3 spans 15 amino acids. Germline V CDR1 and CDR2: SGHTA, FQGTGA. V lost 4 bases, J lost 0 bases, and 4 bases stayed unmatched. CDR3 amino acids: CASSSGQGMNTEAFF. CDR3 bases: TGTGCCAGCAGCTCCGGACAGGGAATGAACACTGAAGCTTTCTTT.

V and J are TRBV11-2 and TRBJ2-3; 7 nucleotides align to TRBD2. Trimming removed 10 bases from V and 3 bases from J; junction bases left unmatched: 7. Looked up from germline, CDR1 is SGHAT and CDR2 is FQNNGV. The CDR3 has 13 amino acids. This chain's CDR3 is CATGTTSTDTQYF. CDR3 bases: TGTGCCACCGGGACTACTAGTACAGATACGCAGTATTTT.

This rearrangement joins TRBV7-9 to TRBJ1-6, with D possibly matching TRBD1 (6 bases). V shed 2 bases and J shed 10 bases, with 15 bases lying between them. The germline V gene encodes CDR1 SEHNR and CDR2 FQNEAQ (reference sequence). The CDR3 is 15 residues long. The CDR3 bases are TGTGCCAGCAGCTTATACCAACAGGGCACGTCACCCCTCCACTTT. It translates to CASSLYQQGTSPLHF.

This clone appeared a single time. The genes are TRBV7-6 and TRBJ2-5; D remains unclear. The CDR3 is 14 amino acids. V gave up 4 bases and J gave up 4 bases, with 13 bases separating them. The germline V gene encodes CDR1 SGHVS and CDR2 FNYEAQ. The CDR3 sequence is CASSSPQAGETQYF. CDR3 in DNA: TGTGCCAGCAGCTCCCCCCAAGCAGGAGAGACCCAGTACTTC.

The V and J genes are TRBV18 and TRBJ2-5; 7 nucleotides line up with TRBD2. The V segment lost 2 bases and the J segment 5 bases; nucleotides outside the gene matches: 8. CDR3 length: 15 residues. CDR1 and CDR2 (germline): KGHSH, LQKENI. Here the CDR3 DNA reads TGTGCCAGCTCACCAAGCCCTGGGGAGGGGGAGACCCAGTACTTC. This encodes CASSPSPGEGETQYF.